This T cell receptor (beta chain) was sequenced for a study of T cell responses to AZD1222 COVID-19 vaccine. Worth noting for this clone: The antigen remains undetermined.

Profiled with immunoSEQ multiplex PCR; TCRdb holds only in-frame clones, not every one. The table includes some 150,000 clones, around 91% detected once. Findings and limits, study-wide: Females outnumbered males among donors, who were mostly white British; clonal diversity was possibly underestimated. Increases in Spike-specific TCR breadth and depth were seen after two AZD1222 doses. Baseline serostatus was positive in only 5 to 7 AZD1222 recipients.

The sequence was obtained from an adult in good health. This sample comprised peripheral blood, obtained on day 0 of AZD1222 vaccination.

CDR3 residues: CASSPKPGQGYQPQHF. The CDR3 DNA reads TGTGCCAGCTCACCAAAGCCGGGACAGGGGTATCAGCCCCAGCATTTT. The chain recombines TRBV18 with TRBJ1-5; 10 bases agree with TRBD1. The CDR3 loop spans 16 amino acids. V was pared by 2 bases and J by 5 bases, with 6 bases of the junction left unmatched. CDR1 is KGHSH, CDR2 LQKENI, per germline.